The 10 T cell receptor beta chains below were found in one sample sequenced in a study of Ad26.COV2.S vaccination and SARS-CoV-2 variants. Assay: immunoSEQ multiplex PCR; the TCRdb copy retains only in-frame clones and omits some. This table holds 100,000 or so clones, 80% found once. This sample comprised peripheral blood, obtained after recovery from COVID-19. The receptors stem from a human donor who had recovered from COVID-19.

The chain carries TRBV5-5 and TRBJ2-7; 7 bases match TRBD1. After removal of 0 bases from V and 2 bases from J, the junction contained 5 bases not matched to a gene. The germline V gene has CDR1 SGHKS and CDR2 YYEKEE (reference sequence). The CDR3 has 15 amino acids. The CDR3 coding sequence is TGTGCCAGCAGCTTGGTGACAGGGACCGCCTACGAGCAGTACTTC. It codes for CASSLVTGTAYEQYF.

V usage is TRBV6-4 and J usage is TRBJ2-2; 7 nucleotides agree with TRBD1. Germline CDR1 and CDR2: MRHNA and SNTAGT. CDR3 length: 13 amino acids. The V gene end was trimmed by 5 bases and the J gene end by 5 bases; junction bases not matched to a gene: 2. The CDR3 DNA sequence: TGTGCCAGCAGTCAGACAGGGACCGGGGAGCTGTTTTTT. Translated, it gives CASSQTGTGELFF.

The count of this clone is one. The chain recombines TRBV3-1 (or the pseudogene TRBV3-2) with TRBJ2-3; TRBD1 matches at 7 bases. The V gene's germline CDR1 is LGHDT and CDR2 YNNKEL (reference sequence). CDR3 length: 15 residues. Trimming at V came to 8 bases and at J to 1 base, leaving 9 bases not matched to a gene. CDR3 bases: TGTGCCAGCCCAAACAGGGGTGGTGGCACAGATACGCAGTATTTT. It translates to CASPNRGGGTDTQYF.

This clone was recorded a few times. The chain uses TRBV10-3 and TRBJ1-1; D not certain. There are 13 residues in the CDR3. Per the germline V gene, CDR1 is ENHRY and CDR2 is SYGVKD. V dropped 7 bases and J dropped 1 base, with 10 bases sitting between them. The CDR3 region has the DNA TGTGCCATCAACGAAAAGGAGAACACTGAAGCTTTCTTT. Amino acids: CAINEKENTEAFF.

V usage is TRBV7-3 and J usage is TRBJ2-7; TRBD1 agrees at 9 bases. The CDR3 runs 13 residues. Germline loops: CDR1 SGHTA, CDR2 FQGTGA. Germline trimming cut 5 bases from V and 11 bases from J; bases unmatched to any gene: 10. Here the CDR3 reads CASSRGRDRVKYF. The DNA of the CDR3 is TGTGCCAGCAGCCGCGGTCGGGACAGGGTTAAGTACTTC.

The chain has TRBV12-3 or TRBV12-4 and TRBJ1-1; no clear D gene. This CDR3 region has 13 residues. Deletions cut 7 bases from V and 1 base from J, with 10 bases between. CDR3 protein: CASTYSGNTEAFF. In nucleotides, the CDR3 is TGTGCCAGCACATACAGCGGGAACACTGAAGCTTTCTTT.

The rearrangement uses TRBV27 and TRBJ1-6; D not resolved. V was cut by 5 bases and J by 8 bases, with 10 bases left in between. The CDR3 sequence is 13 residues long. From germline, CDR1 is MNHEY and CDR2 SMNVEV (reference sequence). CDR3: CASSPTADSPLHF. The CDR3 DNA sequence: TGTGCCAGCAGTCCGACCGCAGATTCACCCCTCCACTTT.

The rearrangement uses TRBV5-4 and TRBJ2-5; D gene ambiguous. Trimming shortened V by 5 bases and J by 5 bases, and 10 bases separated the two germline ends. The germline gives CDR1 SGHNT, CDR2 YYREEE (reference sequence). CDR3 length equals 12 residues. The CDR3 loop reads CASSSYGETQYF. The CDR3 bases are TGTGCCAGCAGTTCTTACGGGGAGACCCAGTACTTC.

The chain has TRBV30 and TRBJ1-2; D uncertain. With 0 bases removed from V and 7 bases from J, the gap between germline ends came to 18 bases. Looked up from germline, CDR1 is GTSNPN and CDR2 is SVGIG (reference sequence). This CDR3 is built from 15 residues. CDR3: CAWSVPFRFMGGYTF. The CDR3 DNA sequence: TGTGCCTGGAGTGTACCTTTTAGGTTTATGGGTGGCTACACCTTC.

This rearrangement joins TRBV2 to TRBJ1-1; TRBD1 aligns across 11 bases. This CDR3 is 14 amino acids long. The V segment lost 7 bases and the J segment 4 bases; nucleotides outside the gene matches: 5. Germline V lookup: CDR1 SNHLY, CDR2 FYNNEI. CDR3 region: CASTRTGGFTEAFF. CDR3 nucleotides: TGTGCCAGCACTAGGACAGGGGGCTTCACTGAAGCTTTCTTT. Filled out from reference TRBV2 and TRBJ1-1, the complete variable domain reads EPEVTQTPSHQVTQMGQEVILRCVPISNHLYFYWYRQILGQKVEFLVSFYNNEISEKSEIFDDQFSVERPDGSNFTLKIRSTKLEDSAMYFCASTRTGGFTEAFFGQGTRLTVV.